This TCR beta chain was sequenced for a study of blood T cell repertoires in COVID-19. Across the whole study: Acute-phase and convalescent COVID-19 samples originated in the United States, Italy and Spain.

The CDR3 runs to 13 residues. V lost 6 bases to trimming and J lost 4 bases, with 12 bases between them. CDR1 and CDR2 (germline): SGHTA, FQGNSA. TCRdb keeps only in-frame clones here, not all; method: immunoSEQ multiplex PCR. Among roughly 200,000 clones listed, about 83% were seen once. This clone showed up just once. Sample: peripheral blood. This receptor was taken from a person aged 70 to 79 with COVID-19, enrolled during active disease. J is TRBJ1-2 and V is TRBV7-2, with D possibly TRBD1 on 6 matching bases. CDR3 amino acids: CASSWTDAYGYTF. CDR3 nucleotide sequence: TGTGCCAGCAGTTGGACAGATGCCTATGGCTACACCTTC.